The 30 T cell receptor beta chains in this list originate from one sample, sequenced in a study of shared clonotypes between healthy human individuals. Clones were sequenced by immunoSEQ multiplex PCR, and TCRdb holds only the in-frame ones, with some missing. The sample has hundreds of thousands of clones, roughly 72% seen once; the top ten hold more than 1.5%. The sequenced sample was memory CD4+ T cells sorted from blood. The subset: CD45RA-negative fraction. The receptors derive from a woman in her twenties or thirties in good health.

CDR3 coding DNA: TGTGCCAGTAGCTCGACAGGGGTCGCCTATGGAGTCGGCTACACCTTC. Its translation: CASSSTGVAYGVGYTF. The chain uses TRBV19 and TRBJ1-2; 8 positions agree with TRBD1. V lost 6 bases to trimming and J lost 8 bases; unmatched junction nucleotides: 17. Germline CDR1 is LNHDA and CDR2 is SQIVND (reference sequence). This CDR3 is 16 amino acids long.

The chain links TRBV5-1 to TRBJ1-1, with a tentative D call TRBD1 (5 bases). The CDR3 extends over 13 amino acids. The germline CDR1 and CDR2 sequences are SGHRS and YFSETQ. Trimming cost V 0 bases and J 6 bases, with 9 bases left between them. The CDR3 is CASSLDGASEAFF. CDR3 nucleotide sequence: TGCGCCAGCAGCTTGGACGGGGCGTCTGAAGCTTTCTTT.

For this clone: The same CDR3 also results from other DNA sequences found in this sample. The rearrangement uses TRBV5-1 and TRBJ1-3; 9 bases are a match to TRBD1. With V trimmed by 2 bases and J by 3 bases, 3 bases remained unmatched. The CDR3 is 15 amino acids. CDR1 is SGHRS, CDR2 YFSETQ, per germline. The DNA for the CDR3 is TGCGCCAGCAGCTTAGGGGACAGGGATGGAAACACCATATATTTT. Translation: CASSLGDRDGNTIYF.

This clone was seen a few times. V usage is TRBV5-1 and J usage is TRBJ1-5; no clear D. This CDR3 region has 13 residues. From germline, CDR1 is SGHRS and CDR2 YFSETQ. V was cut by 3 bases and J by 3 bases, with 7 bases left in between. The CDR3 reads CASSSGLNQPQHF. In DNA form, the CDR3 reads TGCGCCAGCAGCTCTGGACTCAATCAGCCCCAGCATTTT.

This clone is medium-sized (0.01 to 0.1%). The rearrangement joins TRBV29-1 to TRBJ2-1, with D possibly being TRBD2 (5 bases). V lost 6 bases and J 0 bases, leaving 9 bases between the germline ends. The CDR3 spans 13 residues. CDR1 and CDR2 from the germline V gene are SQVTM and ANQGSEA. CDR3 residues: CSVLRDSYNEQFF. As DNA, the CDR3 is TGCAGCGTCCTCCGGGACTCCTACAATGAGCAGTTCTTC.

The rearrangement links TRBV7-7 to TRBJ2-5, with D perhaps matching TRBD2 (6 bases). CDR3 size: 12 residues. Germline V gives CDR1 SSHAT, CDR2 FNYEAQ (reference sequence). V was shortened by 2 bases and J by 7 bases, with 8 bases between the two germline ends. CDR3 DNA: TGTGCCAGCAGCTTACCCGGGGGGACCCAGTACTTC. This sequence encodes CASSLPGGTQYF.

This clone was picked up one time. Sequence at one end of the junction differs from germline and may be a read error. This sequence joins TRBV7-6 and TRBJ1-3; TRBD1 might be the D (6 bases). This CDR3 spans 15 amino acids. CDR1 SGHVS and CDR2 FNYEAQ come from the germline V gene. The DNA of the CDR3 is TGTGCCAGCACCTTATCCGGGGGGCCGGGAAACACCATATATTTT. The encoded protein is CASTLSGGPGNTIYF.

This clone has a single count. This chain joins TRBV5-1 and TRBJ2-1; D gene unclear. The CDR3 contains 13 residues. CDR1 and CDR2 (germline): SGHRS, YFSETQ. Between the trimmed V and J ends, which lost 0 bases and 9 bases, there was a span of 10 bases. The CDR3 reads CASSLGPAAEQFF. CDR3 DNA sequence: TGCGCCAGCAGCTTGGGTCCTGCGGCTGAGCAGTTCTTC.

The gene calls are TRBV10-1 and TRBJ2-7; D uncertain. Germline V lookup: CDR1 WNHNN, CDR2 SYGVQD (reference sequence). V lost 4 bases, J lost 9 bases, and 13 bases lay in between. This CDR3 is 12 amino acids long. CDR3 protein: CASSGPGNRQYF. As DNA, the CDR3 is TGCGCCAGCAGTGGCCCCGGAAACCGGCAGTACTTC.

This chain uses TRBV5-1 with TRBJ2-1; possible D gene TRBD1, 6 bases. With 5 bases removed from V and 8 bases from J, the gap between germline ends came to 11 bases. The germline V gene has CDR1 SGHRS and CDR2 YFSETQ. This CDR3 is 12 amino acids long. CDR3: CASSYKGDEQFF. In DNA, the CDR3 is TGCGCCAGCAGTTATAAGGGGGATGAGCAGTTCTTC.

The chain recombines TRBV18 with TRBJ2-7, with 11 bases fitting TRBD1. The CDR3 is 15 residues long. The trim removed 2 bases at V and 4 bases at J, leaving 4 bases unmatched. Germline assignment: CDR1 KGHSH and CDR2 LQKENI. The CDR3 protein is CASSPGQGAQYEQYF. The CDR3 nucleotides are TGTGCCAGCTCACCAGGACAGGGGGCGCAGTACGAGCAGTACTTC.

The J gene is TRBJ2-3, the V gene TRBV5-1; 9 positions agree with TRBD1. This CDR3 has 15 residues. The V gene end was trimmed by 0 bases and the J gene end by 3 bases; junction bases not matched to a gene: 2. Germline CDR1 SGHRS, CDR2 YFSETQ. The CDR3: CASSLAGTGTDTQYF. For the CDR3, the DNA is TGCGCCAGCAGCTTGGCCGGGACAGGGACAGATACGCAGTATTTT.

CDR3 residues: CASSLTPGLAGGEQYF. CDR3 bases: TGTGCCAGCAGCTTAACACCGGGACTAGCGGGAGGCGAGCAGTACTTC. The J gene is TRBJ2-7, the V gene TRBV9; 15 bases map to TRBD2. From germline, CDR1 is SGDLS and CDR2 YYNGEE. The CDR3 has 16 amino acids. Trimming removed 4 bases from V and 6 bases from J; junction bases left unmatched: 8.

The J gene is TRBJ2-1, the V gene TRBV7-6; no firm D call. Trimming removed 5 bases at V and 9 bases at J, with 17 bases between. The CDR3 runs 14 residues. CDR1 is SGHVS and CDR2 is FNYEAQ in the germline V gene. The CDR3 sequence is CASSLNSFPGEQFF. CDR3 nucleotide sequence: TGTGCCAGCAGCCTCAATAGCTTCCCGGGTGAGCAGTTCTTC.

The chain is built from TRBV28 and TRBJ2-5; TRBD2 aligns across 7 bases. The CDR3 contains 14 residues. Germline-derived CDR1 and CDR2 are MDHEN and SYDVKM. Trimming cost V 6 bases and J 5 bases; bases outside gene matches: 9. The chain's CDR3 is CASRGGPIEETQYF. CDR3 bases: TGTGCCAGCAGGGGAGGGCCAATCGAGGAGACCCAGTACTTC. Looking up the rest from reference TRBV28 and TRBJ2-5 gives the full variable domain: DVKVTQSSRYLVKRTGEKVFLECVQDMDHENMFWYRQDPGLGLRLIYFSYDVKMKEKGDIPEGYSVSREKKERFSLILESASTNQTSMYLCASRGGPIEETQYFGPGTRLLVL.

This chain links TRBV5-1 with TRBJ2-3; 11 positions agree with TRBD2. V shed 7 bases, J shed 4 bases, and the junction held 11 bases outside the gene matches. The CDR3 has 16 amino acids. The germline CDR1 and CDR2 sequences are SGHRS and YFSETQ. As DNA, the CDR3 is TGCGCCAGCGCCCTAGCGACTAGCGGGACTGCAGATACGCAGTATTTT. Translated, it gives CASALATSGTADTQYF.

The chain uses TRBV5-1 and TRBJ2-5; 7 bases map to TRBD1. Germline CDR1 reads SGHRS; CDR2 reads YFSETQ. V lost 4 bases and J lost 2; bases outside the gene matches: 5. The CDR3 extends over 14 amino acids. The CDR3 loop reads CASSRGQEQETQYF. The CDR3 bases are TGCGCCAGCAGCCGTGGACAGGAACAAGAGACCCAGTACTTC.

This clone was recorded once. The chain carries TRBV7-9 and TRBJ2-5; 10 bases match TRBD2. CDR3 size: 15 residues. CDR1 and CDR2 (germline): SEHNR, FQNEAQ (reference sequence). Trimming took 5 bases from V and 1 from J; bases not matched to a gene: 4. The CDR3 loop is CASSRGLAAQETQYF. CDR3 nucleotides: TGTGCCAGCAGCAGAGGACTAGCGGCCCAAGAGACCCAGTACTTC.

This clone came up a few times. This chain connects TRBV5-6 to TRBJ2-7; D remains ambiguous. The CDR3 sequence is 12 residues long. Germline V gene sequence: CDR1 SGHDT, CDR2 YYEEEE. V lost 4 bases and J 2 bases, leaving 7 bases between the germline ends. CDR3 in DNA: TGTGCCAGCAGCCTTCAACCCTACGAGCAGTACTTC. Protein: CASSLQPYEQYF.

This chain uses TRBV10-1 with TRBJ1-4; D gene unclear. The CDR3 totals 16 residues. V was pared by 3 bases and J by 0 bases, with 11 bases between. Germline V lookup: CDR1 WNHNN, CDR2 SYGVQD (reference sequence). The CDR3, as DNA: TGCGCCAGCAGTGAATATCGGACCGCAACTAATGAAAAACTGTTTTTT. It translates to CASSEYRTATNEKLFF.

There are many counts of this clone. CDR3 DNA: TGCGCCAGCAGTACACAGGGCATGAACACTGAAGCTTTCTTT. This sequence encodes CASSTQGMNTEAFF. The V and J genes are TRBV5-1 and TRBJ1-1, with D perhaps TRBD1 (6 bases). This CDR3 spans 14 amino acids. V was shortened by 5 bases and J by 0 bases, with 11 bases between the two germline ends. Germline V gives CDR1 SGHRS, CDR2 YFSETQ.

This clone was seen only a few times. The rearrangement uses TRBV29-1 and TRBJ1-2; perhaps TRBD1 as D (5 bases). The CDR3 is 14 residues long. Germline CDR1 and CDR2: SQVTM and ANQGSEA. Trimming took off 0 bases at V and 8 bases at J, with 16 bases between the two ends. The CDR3 sequence: CSVEDQGQGGGYTF. CDR3 nucleotides: TGCAGCGTTGAAGATCAGGGCCAGGGAGGCGGCTACACCTTC.

The chain has TRBV6-7 and TRBJ2-1; 12 nucleotides line up with TRBD2. TRBV6-7 is placed among ORFs of uncertain function. CDR3 length: 17 amino acids. V gave up 0 bases and J gave up 4 bases; unmatched junction bases: 4. CDR3 amino acids: CASSYSGLAGGYNEQFF. The CDR3 DNA is TGTGCCAGCAGTTACTCAGGGCTAGCGGGAGGGTACAATGAGCAGTTCTTC.

This clone appeared many times. The gene calls are TRBV19 and TRBJ2-1, with 7 positions matching TRBD1. This CDR3 has 14 residues. The germline gives CDR1 LNHDA, CDR2 SQIVND (reference sequence). V lost 6 bases to trimming and J lost 2 bases; unmatched junction nucleotides: 4. In nucleotides, the CDR3 is TGTGCCAGTAGATCTGACAGGGCCTACAATGAGCAGTTCTTC. It yields the protein CASRSDRAYNEQFF.

The V and J genes are TRBV28 and TRBJ1-5; 8 bases map to TRBD1. J gave up 1 base and V 5 bases, and 4 bases lay outside the gene matches. CDR3 length: 15 amino acids. The germline gives CDR1 MDHEN, CDR2 SYDVKM. CDR3 DNA: TGTGCCAGCAGTCCGCGACAGGGGAGCAATCAGCCCCAGCATTTT. Amino acid sequence: CASSPRQGSNQPQHF.

Only one count was recorded for this clone. The chain has TRBV19 and TRBJ2-1, with D possibly matching TRBD2 (6 bases). Germline V gene data show CDR1 as LNHDA and CDR2 as SQIVND (reference sequence). V was trimmed by 10 bases and J by 0 bases, leaving 19 bases between them. This CDR3 has 16 amino acids. This CDR3 reads CATERRGGISYNEQFF. As DNA, the CDR3 is TGTGCCACCGAGAGACGTGGGGGGATCTCCTACAATGAGCAGTTCTTC.

This sequence joins TRBV19 and TRBJ1-5; tentatively, D is TRBD1 (5 bases). V lost 5 bases and J 1 base, leaving 6 bases between the germline ends. This CDR3 comprises 13 residues. Germline loops: CDR1 LNHDA, CDR2 SQIVND (reference sequence). CDR3 region: CASSRGSNQPQHF. The CDR3 DNA follows: TGTGCCAGTAGTCGGGGGAGCAATCAGCCCCAGCATTTT.

This chain joins TRBV5-1 and TRBJ2-7; 9 positions agree with TRBD1. In germline, CDR1 is SGHRS, CDR2 YFSETQ. V lost 2 bases and J lost 5; bases outside the gene matches: 5. The CDR3 is 14 amino acids. The CDR3 region is CASSFRTGVNEQYF. CDR3 coding DNA: TGCGCCAGCAGCTTCCGGACAGGGGTCAACGAGCAGTACTTC.

This chain links TRBV29-1 with TRBJ2-7; 10 bases line up with TRBD2. CDR3 size: 16 residues. Germline V gives CDR1 SQVTM, CDR2 ANQGSEA. V gave up 1 base and J gave up 2 bases; unmatched junction bases: 8. CDR3 amino acids: CSVEAIRAGGTYEQYF. Written as DNA, the CDR3 is TGCAGCGTTGAAGCTATACGAGCGGGAGGGACCTACGAGCAGTACTTC.

This clone was observed a handful of times. In DNA, the CDR3 is TGTGCCAGCAGACGACAGGTTAGCTCCTACGAGCAGTACTTC. Its protein is CASRRQVSSYEQYF. V and J are TRBV6-5 and TRBJ2-7, with a tentative D call TRBD1 (6 bases). The V end lost 6 bases, the J end lost 0 bases, and 12 bases lay between the germline ends. The CDR3 consists of 14 residues. CDR1 is MNHEY, CDR2 SVGAGI, per germline.